These 14 T cell receptor beta chains were all obtained from the same sample, sequenced in a study of cytomegalovirus exposure and HLA in healthy donors. In the PCR, 60 Vbeta and 13 Jbeta primers were used. Only in-frame clones appear in the TCRdb table, and some are missing; sequencing was by immunoSEQ multiplex PCR. The top ten clones hold more than 0.95% of a sample with about 180,000 clones, roughly 88% of them seen once. The specimen sequenced was PBMCs. These receptors came from a girl aged 2 to 9 in good health and CMV-seropositive.

This clone appeared once. The gene calls are TRBV30 and TRBJ1-5; D unresolved. The length of the CDR3 is 12 residues. Germline V CDR1 and CDR2: GTSNPN, SVGIG (reference sequence). Trimming shortened V by 3 bases and J by 2 bases, and 5 bases separated the two germline ends. CDR3 loop: CAWSEGNQPQHF. As DNA, the CDR3 is TGTGCCTGGAGCGAGGGCAATCAGCCCCAGCATTTT.

The chain uses TRBV30 and TRBJ1-5; 7 bases are shared with TRBD1. Germline trimming cut 3 bases from V and 2 bases from J; bases unmatched to any gene: 1. CDR1 is GTSNPN, CDR2 SVGIG, per germline (reference sequence). This CDR3 region has 13 residues. The CDR3: CAWRGTGNQPQHF. The CDR3, as DNA: TGTGCCTGGAGGGGGACAGGCAATCAGCCCCAGCATTTT.

The chain uses TRBV5-6 and TRBJ2-1; TRBD2 agrees at 7 bases. V lost 2 bases, J lost 6 bases, and 17 bases stayed unmatched. There are 18 residues in the CDR3. Per the germline V gene, CDR1 is SGHDT and CDR2 is YYEEEE. CDR3 bases: TGTGCCAGCAGCTTAGCGGGGTGGGCTCCGCAGGGTAGCAATGAGCAGTTCTTC. It yields the protein CASSLAGWAPQGSNEQFF.

The V call is TRBV6-1, the J call TRBJ1-1; maybe TRBD1 (6 bases). The germline V and J ends were trimmed by 4 bases and 1 base, with 13 bases remaining between them. The CDR3 spans 15 residues. Germline CDR1 MNHNS, CDR2 SASEGT. The CDR3 region is CASSGGLVWNTEAFF. Here the CDR3 DNA reads TGTGCCAGCAGTGGGGGGCTGGTCTGGAACACTGAAGCTTTCTTT.

A single count supports this clone. The rearrangement uses TRBV28 and TRBJ2-2; maybe TRBD1 (6 bases). The CDR3 runs 13 residues. The germline V gene has CDR1 MDHEN and CDR2 SYDVKM. Trimming shortened V by 5 bases and J by 8 bases, and 12 bases separated the two germline ends. CDR3 loop: CASSGTILGELFF. The CDR3 bases are TGTGCCAGCAGTGGGACAATCCTGGGGGAGCTGTTTTTT.

Only one count was recorded for this clone. The J gene is TRBJ1-4, the V gene TRBV5-1, with 9 positions matching TRBD1. CDR1 is SGHRS and CDR2 is YFSETQ in the germline V gene. The trim removed 4 bases at V and 9 bases at J, leaving 7 bases unmatched. This CDR3 comprises 14 residues. The CDR3 loop reads CASSLGQGIQKLFF. CDR3 DNA: TGCGCCAGCAGCCTGGGACAGGGCATTCAAAAACTGTTTTTT.

This clone was observed a handful of times. The rearrangement uses TRBV6-1 and TRBJ2-2; TRBD1 matches at 7 bases. Germline values: CDR1 MNHNS, CDR2 SASEGT. With 2 bases clipped from V and 6 bases from J, the junction kept 3 bases outside the gene matches. CDR3 length: 14 residues. The CDR3 sequence: CASSETGVPGELFF. Written as DNA, the CDR3 is TGTGCCAGCAGTGAAACAGGGGTACCCGGGGAGCTGTTTTTT.

The chain couples TRBV29-1 to TRBJ1-2; a possible D gene is TRBD1 (5 bases). The ends were cut back, 7 bases at V and 8 bases at J, with 14 bases in the middle. The CDR3 is 11 residues long. The germline V gene encodes CDR1 SQVTM and CDR2 ANQGSEA. Here the CDR3 DNA reads TGCAGCGGGGGGAGGGGAGACGGCTACACCTTC. This gives the protein CSGGRGDGYTF.

The chain carries TRBV21-1 and TRBJ2-3; the D call in the table, TRBD2, was not verified against the DNA. TRBV21-1 has pseudogene status. This CDR3 is 17 amino acids long. The CDR3 loop reads CASSKTGLAGGRDTQYF. The CDR3 coding sequence is TGTGCCAGCAGCAAAACGGGACTAGCGGGGGGGCGAGATACGCAGTATTTT.

The chain joins TRBV6-1 to TRBJ2-7, with a tentative D call TRBD1 (6 bases). V lost 7 bases and J lost 7, with 23 bases in between. Germline assignment: CDR1 MNHNS and CDR2 SASEGT. CDR3 size: 15 residues. CDR3: CASTMKTDPTGEQYF. CDR3 sequence (DNA): TGTGCCAGCACTATGAAGACAGACCCGACAGGTGAGCAGTACTTC.

The chain recombines TRBV7-8 with TRBJ1-1, with D perhaps TRBD1 (5 bases). The germline gives CDR1 SGHVS, CDR2 FQNEAQ. The V end was cut by 1 base, the J end by 1 base, with 22 bases between. The CDR3 runs 19 residues. CDR3 sequence reads: CASSLELLFRTSKNTEAFF. In DNA form, the CDR3 reads TGTGCCAGCAGCTTAGAACTACTTTTTCGGACAAGTAAGAACACTGAAGCTTTCTTT.

This clone was counted a single time. The chain joins TRBV5-1 to TRBJ1-2, with 8 bases fitting TRBD1. The junction had 14 bases not matched to a gene; V was cut back by 3 bases and J by 4 bases. This CDR3 region has 17 residues. Per the germline V gene, CDR1 is SGHRS and CDR2 is YFSETQ. CDR3: CASSWTGSPSTPYGYTF. Here the CDR3 DNA reads TGCGCCAGCAGCTGGACAGGGAGCCCTTCTACCCCCTATGGCTACACCTTC.

The chain has TRBV27 and TRBJ2-1; 7 bases fit TRBD1. This CDR3 spans 17 amino acids. Trimming removed 5 bases from V and 2 bases from J; junction bases left unmatched: 12. Looked up from germline, CDR1 is MNHEY and CDR2 is SMNVEV (reference sequence). In nucleotides, the CDR3 is TGTGCCAGCAGTCCCATTTTAGACAGGGTCCCCTACAATGAGCAGTTCTTC. Encoded protein: CASSPILDRVPYNEQFF.

This chain links TRBV7-2 with TRBJ1-2; 7 bases map to TRBD1. Germline CDR1 and CDR2: SGHTA and FQGNSA. V dropped 4 bases and J dropped 2; count of bases not matched to a gene: 7. CDR3 length: 15 amino acids. DNA of the CDR3: TGTGCCAGCAGCTCCCCGCAGACAGGGAACTATGGCTACACCTTC. This sequence encodes CASSSPQTGNYGYTF.